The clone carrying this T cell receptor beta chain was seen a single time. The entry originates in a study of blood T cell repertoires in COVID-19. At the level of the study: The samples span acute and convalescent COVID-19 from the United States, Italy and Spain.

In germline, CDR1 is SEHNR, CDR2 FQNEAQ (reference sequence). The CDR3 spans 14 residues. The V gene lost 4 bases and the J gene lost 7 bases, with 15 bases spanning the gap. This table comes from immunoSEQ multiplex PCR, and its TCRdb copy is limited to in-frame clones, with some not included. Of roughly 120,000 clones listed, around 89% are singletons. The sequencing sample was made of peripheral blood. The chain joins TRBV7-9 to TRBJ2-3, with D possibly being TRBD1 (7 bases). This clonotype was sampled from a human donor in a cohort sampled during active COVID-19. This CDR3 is CASSSGGGRNTQYF. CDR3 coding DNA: TGTGCCAGCAGCTCAGGAGGGGGCCGAAATACGCAGTATTTT.